This T cell receptor beta chain was profiled in a study of Ad26.COV2.S vaccination and SARS-CoV-2 variants. Study summary: A participant enrolled in the COV1001 Ad26.COV2.S trial arm provided the sample. Recipients of Ad26.COV2.S got it intramuscularly, once or twice 56 days apart. Whole-study findings and limits: Non-spike TCR breadth showed similarity between vaccine and placebo recipients. Total T cell responses were possibly underestimated by TCR breadth and depth analyses.

Indicated treatment: about 20 received Ad26.COV2.S at low or high dose, single or two shots; 5 received placebo; per-sample allocation not given. Sampling was done on day 63 after the first vaccine or placebo injection. The germline gives CDR1 LNHNV, CDR2 YYDKDF (reference sequence). Trimming removed 6 bases from V and 9 bases from J; junction bases left unmatched: 12. This CDR3 region has 15 residues. Data came from immunoSEQ multiplex PCR; TCRdb stores just in-frame clones and leaves some out. The repertoire holds around 300,000 clones, roughly 89% seen once, with approximately 5% in the top ten. To note about this clone: Its antigen is not identified.

The sequences come from peripheral blood, collected in a trial of Ad26.COV2.S vaccine versus placebo. This chain joins TRBV15 and TRBJ2-1; 9 nucleotides match TRBD2. This TCR was sampled from a person aged 18-65 years who received the Ad26.COV2.S COVID-19 vaccine or a placebo. CDR3 bases: TGTGCCACCAGAGGATATGGGACTAGCAATAGTGAGCAGTTCTTC. It is translated as CATRGYGTSNSEQFF.